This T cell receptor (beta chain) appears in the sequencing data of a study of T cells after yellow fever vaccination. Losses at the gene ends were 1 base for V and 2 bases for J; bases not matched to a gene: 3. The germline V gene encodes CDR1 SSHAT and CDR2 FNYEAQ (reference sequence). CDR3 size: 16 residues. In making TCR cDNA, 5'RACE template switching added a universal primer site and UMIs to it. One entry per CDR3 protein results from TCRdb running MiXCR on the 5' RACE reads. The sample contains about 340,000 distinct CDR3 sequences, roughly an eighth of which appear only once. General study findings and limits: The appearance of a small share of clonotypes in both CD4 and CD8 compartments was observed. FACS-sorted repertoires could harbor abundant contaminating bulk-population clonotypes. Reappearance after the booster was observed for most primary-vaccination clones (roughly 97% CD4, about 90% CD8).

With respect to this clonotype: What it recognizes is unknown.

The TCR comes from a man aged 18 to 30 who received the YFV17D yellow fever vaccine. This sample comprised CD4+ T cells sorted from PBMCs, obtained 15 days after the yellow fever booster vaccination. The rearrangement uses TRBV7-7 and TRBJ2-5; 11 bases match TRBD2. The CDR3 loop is CASSLGASGGQETQYF. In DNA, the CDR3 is TGTGCCAGCAGCTTAGGGGCTAGCGGGGGGCAAGAGACCCAGTACTTC. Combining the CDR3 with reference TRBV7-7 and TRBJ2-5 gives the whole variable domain GAGVSQSPRYKVTKRGQDVTLRCDPISSHATLYWYQQALGQGPEFLTYFNYEAQPDKSGLPSDRFSAERPEGSISTLTIQRTEQRDSAMYRCASSLGASGGQETQYFGPGTRLLVL.